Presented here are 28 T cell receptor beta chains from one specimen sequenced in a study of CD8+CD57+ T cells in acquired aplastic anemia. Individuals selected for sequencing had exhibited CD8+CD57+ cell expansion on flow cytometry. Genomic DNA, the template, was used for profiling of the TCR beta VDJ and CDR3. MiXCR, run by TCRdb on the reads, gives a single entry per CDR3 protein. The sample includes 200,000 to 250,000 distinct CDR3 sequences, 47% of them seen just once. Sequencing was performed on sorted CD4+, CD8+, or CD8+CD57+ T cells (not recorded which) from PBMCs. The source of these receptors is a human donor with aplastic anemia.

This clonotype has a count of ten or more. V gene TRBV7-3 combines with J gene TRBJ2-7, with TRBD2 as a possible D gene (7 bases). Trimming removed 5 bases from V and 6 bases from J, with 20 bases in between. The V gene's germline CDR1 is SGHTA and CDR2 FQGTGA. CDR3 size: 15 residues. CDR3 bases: TGTGCCAGCAGCGATACCGAAACAGGGAGGGGCGAGCAGTACTTC. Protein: CASSDTETGRGEQYF.

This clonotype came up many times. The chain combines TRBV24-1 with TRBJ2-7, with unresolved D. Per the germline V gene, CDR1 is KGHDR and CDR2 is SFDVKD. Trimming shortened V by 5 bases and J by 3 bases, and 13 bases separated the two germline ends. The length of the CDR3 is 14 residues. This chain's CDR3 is CATSGNGPFYEQYF. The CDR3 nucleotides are TGTGCCACCAGTGGGAATGGACCCTTCTACGAGCAGTACTTC.

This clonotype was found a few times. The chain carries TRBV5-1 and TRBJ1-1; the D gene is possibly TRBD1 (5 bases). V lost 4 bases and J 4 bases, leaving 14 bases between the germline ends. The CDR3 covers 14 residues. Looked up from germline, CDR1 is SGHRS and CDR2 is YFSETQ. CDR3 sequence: CASSQRGDSTEAFF. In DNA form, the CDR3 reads TGCGCCAGCAGCCAGAGAGGGGATTCCACTGAAGCTTTCTTT. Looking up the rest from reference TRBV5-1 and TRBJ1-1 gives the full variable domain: KAGVTQTPRYLIKTRGQQVTLSCSPISGHRSVSWYQQTPGQGLQFLFEYFSETQRNKGNFPGRFSGRQFSNSRSEMNVSTLELGDSALYLCASSQRGDSTEAFFGQGTRLTVV.

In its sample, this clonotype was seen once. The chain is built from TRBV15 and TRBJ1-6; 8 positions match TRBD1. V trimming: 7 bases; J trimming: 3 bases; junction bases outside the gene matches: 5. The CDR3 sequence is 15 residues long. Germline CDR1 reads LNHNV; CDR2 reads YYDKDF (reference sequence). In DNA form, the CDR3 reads TGTGCCACCATTGCGGACAGGGACTATAATTCACCCCTCCACTTT. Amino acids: CATIADRDYNSPLHF.

The chain's CDR3 is CASSWGQSYEQYF. The CDR3 bases are TGTGCCAGCAGCTGGGGACAGAGCTACGAGCAGTACTTC. The chain has TRBV5-6 and TRBJ2-7; 7 bases match TRBD1. Germline CDR1 reads SGHDT; CDR2 reads YYEEEE. Losses at the gene ends were 3 bases for V and 3 bases for J; bases not matched to a gene: 3. The CDR3 is made up of 13 amino acids.

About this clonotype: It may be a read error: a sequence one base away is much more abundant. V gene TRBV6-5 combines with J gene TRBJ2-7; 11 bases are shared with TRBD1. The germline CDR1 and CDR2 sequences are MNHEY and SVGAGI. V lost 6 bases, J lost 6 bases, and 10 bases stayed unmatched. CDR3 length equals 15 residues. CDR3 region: CASSREGTGGGEQYF. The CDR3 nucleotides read TGTGCCAGCAGCCGGGAAGGGACAGGGGGAGGCGAGCAGTACTTC.

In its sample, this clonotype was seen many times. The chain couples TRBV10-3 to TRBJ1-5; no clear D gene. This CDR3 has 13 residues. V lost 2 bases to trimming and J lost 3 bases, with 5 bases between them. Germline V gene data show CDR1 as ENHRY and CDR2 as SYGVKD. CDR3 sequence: CAISERDNQPQHF. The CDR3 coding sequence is TGTGCCATCAGTGAGAGAGACAATCAGCCCCAGCATTTT.

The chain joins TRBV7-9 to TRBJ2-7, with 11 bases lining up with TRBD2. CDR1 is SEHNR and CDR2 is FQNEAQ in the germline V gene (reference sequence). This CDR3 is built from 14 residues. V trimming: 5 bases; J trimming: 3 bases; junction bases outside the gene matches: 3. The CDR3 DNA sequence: TGTGCCAGCAGCGATAGCGGGGGGGACTACGAGCAGTACTTC. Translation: CASSDSGGDYEQYF. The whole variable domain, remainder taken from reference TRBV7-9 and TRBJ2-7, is DTGVSQNPRHKITKRGQNVTFRCDPISEHNRLYWYRQTLGQGPEFLTYFQNEAQLEKSRLLSDRFSAERPKGSFSTLEIQRTEQGDSAMYLCASSDSGGDYEQYFGPGTRLTVT.

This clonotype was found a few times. The CDR3 reads CASSLMAGGRNTEAFF. The CDR3, as DNA: TGTGCCAGCAGCTTGATGGCAGGGGGCAGGAACACTGAAGCTTTCTTT. The J gene is TRBJ1-1, the V gene TRBV5-6; 8 nucleotides match TRBD1. This CDR3 spans 16 amino acids. Germline CDR1 and CDR2: SGHDT and YYEEEE. Losses at the gene ends were 1 base for V and 1 base for J; bases not matched to a gene: 6.

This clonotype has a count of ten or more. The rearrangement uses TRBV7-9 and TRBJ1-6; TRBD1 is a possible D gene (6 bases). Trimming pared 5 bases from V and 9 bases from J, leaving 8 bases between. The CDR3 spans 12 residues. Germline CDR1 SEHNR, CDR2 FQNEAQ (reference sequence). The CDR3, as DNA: TGTGCCAGCAGCCTGGACAGTTCACCCCTCCACTTT. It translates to CASSLDSSPLHF.

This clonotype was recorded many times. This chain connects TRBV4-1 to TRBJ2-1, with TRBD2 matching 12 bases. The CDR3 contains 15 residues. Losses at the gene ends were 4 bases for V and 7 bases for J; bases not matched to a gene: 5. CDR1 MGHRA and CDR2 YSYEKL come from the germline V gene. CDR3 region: CASSPGLAGTNEQFF. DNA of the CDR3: TGCGCCAGCAGCCCCGGACTAGCGGGGACAAATGAGCAGTTCTTC.

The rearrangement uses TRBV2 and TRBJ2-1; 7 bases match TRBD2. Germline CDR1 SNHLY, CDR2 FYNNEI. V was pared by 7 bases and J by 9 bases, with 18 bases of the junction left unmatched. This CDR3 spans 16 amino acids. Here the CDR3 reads CASKGKERDNLGEQFF. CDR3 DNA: TGTGCCAGCAAGGGAAAAGAGCGGGATAATCTGGGTGAGCAGTTCTTC.

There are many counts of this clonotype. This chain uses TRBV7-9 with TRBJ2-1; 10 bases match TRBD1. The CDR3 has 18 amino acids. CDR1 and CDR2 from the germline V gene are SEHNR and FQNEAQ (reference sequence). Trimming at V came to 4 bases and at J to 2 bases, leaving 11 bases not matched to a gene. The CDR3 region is CASSSAIPGQGTYNEQFF. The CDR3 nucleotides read TGTGCCAGCAGCTCTGCAATTCCGGGACAGGGGACCTACAATGAGCAGTTCTTC.

The CDR3 reads CASSQLAGGSQETQHF. The CDR3 region has the DNA TGTGCCAGCAGCCAATTAGCGGGAGGGTCGCAAGAGACCCAGCATTTT. The chain couples TRBV7-9 to TRBJ1-5; D remains unclear. The V gene's germline CDR1 is SEHNR and CDR2 FQNEAQ (reference sequence). Trimming took off 5 bases at V and 11 bases at J, with 25 bases between the two ends. The CDR3 has 16 residues.

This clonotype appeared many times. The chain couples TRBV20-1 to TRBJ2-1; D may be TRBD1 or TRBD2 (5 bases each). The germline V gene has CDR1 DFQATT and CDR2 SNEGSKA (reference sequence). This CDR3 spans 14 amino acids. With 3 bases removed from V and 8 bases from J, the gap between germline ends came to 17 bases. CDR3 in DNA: TGCAGTGCTAGCGTGCTTCTGGGACCGGATGAGCAGTTCTTC. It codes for CSASVLLGPDEQFF.

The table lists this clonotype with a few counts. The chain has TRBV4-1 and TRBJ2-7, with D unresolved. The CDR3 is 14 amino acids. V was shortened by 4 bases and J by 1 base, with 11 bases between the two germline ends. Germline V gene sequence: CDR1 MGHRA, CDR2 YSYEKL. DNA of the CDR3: TGCGCCAGCAGCCCCGGTTTGGATTCCTACGAGCAGTACTTC. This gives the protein CASSPGLDSYEQYF.

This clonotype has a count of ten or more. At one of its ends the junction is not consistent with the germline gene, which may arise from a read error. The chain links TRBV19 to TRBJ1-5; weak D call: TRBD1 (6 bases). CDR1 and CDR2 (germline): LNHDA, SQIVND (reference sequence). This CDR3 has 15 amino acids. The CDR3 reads CAGSMRQVLGQPQHF. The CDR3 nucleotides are TGTGCCGGTAGTATGCGACAGGTACTGGGTCAGCCCCAGCATTTT.

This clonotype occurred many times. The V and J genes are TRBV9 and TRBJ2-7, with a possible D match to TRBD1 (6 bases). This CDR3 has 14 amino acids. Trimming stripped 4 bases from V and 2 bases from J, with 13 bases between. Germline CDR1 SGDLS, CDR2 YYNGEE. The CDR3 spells CASSSGQSAYEQYF. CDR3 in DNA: TGTGCCAGCAGCTCCGGACAGTCAGCCTACGAGCAGTACTTC.

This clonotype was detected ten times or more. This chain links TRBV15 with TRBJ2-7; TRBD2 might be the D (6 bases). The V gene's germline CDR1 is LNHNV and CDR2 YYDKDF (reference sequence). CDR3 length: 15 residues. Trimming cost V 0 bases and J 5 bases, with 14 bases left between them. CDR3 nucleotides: TGTGCCACCAGCAGAGATCTCGGGAGTGCGCACGAGCAGTACTTC. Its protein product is CATSRDLGSAHEQYF.

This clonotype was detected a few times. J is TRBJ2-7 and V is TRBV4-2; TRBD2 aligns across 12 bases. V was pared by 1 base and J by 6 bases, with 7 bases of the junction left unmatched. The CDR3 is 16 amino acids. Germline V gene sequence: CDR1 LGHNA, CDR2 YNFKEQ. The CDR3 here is CASSQVASGRAGEQYF. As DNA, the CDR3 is TGTGCCAGCAGCCAAGTGGCTAGCGGGAGGGCCGGCGAGCAGTACTTC.

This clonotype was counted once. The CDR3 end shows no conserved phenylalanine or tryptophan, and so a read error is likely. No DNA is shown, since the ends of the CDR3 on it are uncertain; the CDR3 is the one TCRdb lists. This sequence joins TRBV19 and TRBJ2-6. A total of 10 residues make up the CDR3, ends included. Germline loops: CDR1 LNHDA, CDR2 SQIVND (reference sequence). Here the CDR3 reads CASSTMNRTS.

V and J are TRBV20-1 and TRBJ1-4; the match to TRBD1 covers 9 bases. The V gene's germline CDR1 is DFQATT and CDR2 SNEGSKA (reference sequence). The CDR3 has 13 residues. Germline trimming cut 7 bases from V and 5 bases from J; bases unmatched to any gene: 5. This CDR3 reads CSGLGTGNEKLFF. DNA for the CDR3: TGCAGTGGGCTCGGGACAGGGAATGAAAAACTGTTTTTT.

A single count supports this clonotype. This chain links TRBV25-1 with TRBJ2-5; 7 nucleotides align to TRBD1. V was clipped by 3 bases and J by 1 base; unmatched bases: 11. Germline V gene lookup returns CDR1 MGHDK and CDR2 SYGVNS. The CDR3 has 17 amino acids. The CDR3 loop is CASSETRQGRIQETQYF. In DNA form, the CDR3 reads TGTGCCAGCAGTGAGACGCGACAGGGCCGTATCCAAGAGACCCAGTACTTC.

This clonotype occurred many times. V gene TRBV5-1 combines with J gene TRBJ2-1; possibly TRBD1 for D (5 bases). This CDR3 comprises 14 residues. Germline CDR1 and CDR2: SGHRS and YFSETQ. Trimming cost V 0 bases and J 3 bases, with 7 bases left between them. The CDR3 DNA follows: TGCGCCAGCAGCTTGGAGGGGTTCTACAATGAGCAGTTCTTC. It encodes CASSLEGFYNEQFF.

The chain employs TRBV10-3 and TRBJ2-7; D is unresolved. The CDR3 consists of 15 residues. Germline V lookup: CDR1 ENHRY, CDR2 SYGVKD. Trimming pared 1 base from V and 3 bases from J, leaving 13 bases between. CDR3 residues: CAISELGRENYEQYF. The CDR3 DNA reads TGTGCCATCAGTGAGTTGGGCAGAGAGAACTACGAGCAGTACTTC.

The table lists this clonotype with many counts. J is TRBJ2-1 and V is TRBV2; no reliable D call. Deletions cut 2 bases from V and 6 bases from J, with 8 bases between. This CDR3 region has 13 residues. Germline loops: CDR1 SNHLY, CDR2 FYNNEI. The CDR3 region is CASSEIDSNEQFF. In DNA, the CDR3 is TGTGCCAGCAGTGAAATCGATAGCAATGAGCAGTTCTTC.

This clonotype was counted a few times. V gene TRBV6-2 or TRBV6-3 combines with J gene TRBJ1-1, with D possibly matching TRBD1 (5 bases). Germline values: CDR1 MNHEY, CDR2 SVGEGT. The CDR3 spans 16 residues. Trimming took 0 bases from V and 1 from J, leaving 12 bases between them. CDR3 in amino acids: CASSYSKGDRNTEAFF. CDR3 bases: TGTGCCAGCAGTTACTCGAAAGGGGATCGGAACACTGAAGCTTTCTTT.

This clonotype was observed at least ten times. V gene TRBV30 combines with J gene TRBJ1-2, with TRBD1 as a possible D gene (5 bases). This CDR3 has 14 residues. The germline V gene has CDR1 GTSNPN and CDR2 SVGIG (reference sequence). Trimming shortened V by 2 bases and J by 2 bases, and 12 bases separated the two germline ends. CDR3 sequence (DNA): TGTGCCTGGAGTCCTGACAGCTACAACTATGGCTACACCTTC. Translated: CAWSPDSYNYGYTF.